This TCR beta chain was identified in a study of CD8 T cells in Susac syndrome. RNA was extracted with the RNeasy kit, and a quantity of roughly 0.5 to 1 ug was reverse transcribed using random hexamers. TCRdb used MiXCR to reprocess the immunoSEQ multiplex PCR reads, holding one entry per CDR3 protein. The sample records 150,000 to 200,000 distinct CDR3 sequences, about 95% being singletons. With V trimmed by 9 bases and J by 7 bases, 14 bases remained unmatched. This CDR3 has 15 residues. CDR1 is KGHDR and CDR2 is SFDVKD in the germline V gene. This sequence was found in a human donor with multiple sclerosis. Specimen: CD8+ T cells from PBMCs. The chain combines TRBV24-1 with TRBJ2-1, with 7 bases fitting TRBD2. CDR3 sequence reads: CATDEREAPWNEQFF. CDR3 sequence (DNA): TGTGCCACCGATGAGCGGGAAGCGCCGTGGAATGAGCAGTTCTTC.